Listed below are T cell receptor beta chains from one sample, sequenced in a study of blood T cell repertoires in COVID-19. The assay was immunoSEQ multiplex PCR, and TCRdb's table has in-frame clones only and misses some. The sample includes hundreds of thousands of clones, roughly 88% of them seen just once. Sequencing was performed on peripheral blood. These receptor sequences come from a woman in her thirties with active or convalescent COVID-19. The CDR3 runs from the conserved cysteine through the conserved F or W. D genes are given only for firm matches. The size entry is marked missing in some rows and otherwise reads once, few, many or a size class.

CDR3 protein: CASSLGQLSYEQYF
CDR3 DNA: TGTGCCAGCAGCTTGGGACAGCTATCCTACGAGCAGTACTTC
D gene: .
V gene: TRBV5-4
J gene: TRBJ2-7
clone size: .

CDR3 protein: CASSLASGGAGDTQYF
CDR3 DNA: TGTGCCAGCAGCTTGGCTAGCGGGGGGGCCGGGGATACGCAGTATTTT
D gene: TRBD2
V gene: TRBV7-6
J gene: TRBJ2-3
clone size: .

CDR3 protein: CASSQDRSGGAPDTQYF
CDR3 DNA: TGTGCCAGCAGCCAAGATCGCAGCGGGGGGGCCCCAGATACGCAGTATTTT
D gene: TRBD2
V gene: TRBV3-1/TRBV3-2
J gene: TRBJ2-3
clone size: once

CDR3 protein: CASSVGEISYEQYF
CDR3 DNA: TGTGCCAGCAGCGTAGGTGAGATCTCCTACGAGCAGTACTTC
D gene: .
V gene: TRBV9
J gene: TRBJ2-7
clone size: .

CDR3 protein: CASSPRQGGTISTF
CDR3 DNA: TGTGCCAGCAGCCCACGACAGGGGGGTACAATCTCCACCTTC
D gene: TRBD1
V gene: TRBV7-2
J gene: TRBJ1-2
clone size: .

CDR3 protein: CASSIGGAAMNEQFF
CDR3 DNA: TGTGCCAGTAGTATTGGGGGGGCCGCAATGAATGAGCAGTTCTTC
D gene: .
V gene: TRBV19
J gene: TRBJ2-1
clone size: .

CDR3 protein: CASTPPSGRINEQFF
CDR3 DNA: TGTGCCAGCACCCCCCCTAGCGGGAGAATCAATGAGCAGTTCTTC
D gene: TRBD2
V gene: TRBV6-5
J gene: TRBJ2-1
clone size: .

CDR3 protein: CASSSSWDRTETQYF
CDR3 DNA: TGCGCCAGCAGTTCCTCCTGGGACAGAACAGAGACCCAGTACTTC
D gene: TRBD1
V gene: TRBV5-1
J gene: TRBJ2-5
clone size: .

CDR3 protein: CASSLTGPISGNTIYF
CDR3 DNA: TGCGCCAGCAGCTTAACAGGGCCCATCTCTGGAAACACCATATATTTT
D gene: .
V gene: TRBV5-1
J gene: TRBJ1-3
clone size: .

CDR3 protein: CASTRSGLWTYGYTF
CDR3 DNA: TGTGCCAGTACCCGCTCGGGACTCTGGACCTATGGCTACACCTTC
D gene: .
V gene: TRBV19
J gene: TRBJ1-2
clone size: once

CDR3 protein: CASSIDSSKQFF
CDR3 DNA: TGTGCCAGTAGTATAGATAGTTCAAAGCAGTTCTTC
D gene: .
V gene: TRBV19
J gene: TRBJ2-1
clone size: .

CDR3 protein: CASSTGGANSPLHF
CDR3 DNA: TGTGCCAGCAGTACAGGGGGCGCGAATTCACCCCTCCACTTT
D gene: TRBD1
V gene: TRBV5-4
J gene: TRBJ1-6
clone size: .

CDR3 protein: CATSRDPATSGRWGTDTQYF
CDR3 DNA: TGTGCCACCAGCAGAGATCCCGCGACTAGCGGGAGATGGGGCACAGATACGCAGTATTTT
D gene: TRBD2
V gene: TRBV15
J gene: TRBJ2-3
clone size: once

CDR3 protein: CASAPTGVHEQFF
CDR3 DNA: TGTGCCAGCGCGCCGACAGGGGTGCATGAGCAGTTCTTC
D gene: TRBD1
V gene: TRBV4-2
J gene: TRBJ2-1
clone size: .

CDR3 protein: CASSENGAYEQYF
CDR3 DNA: TGTGCCAGCAGTGAAAACGGAGCCTACGAGCAGTACTTC
D gene: .
V gene: TRBV2
J gene: TRBJ2-7
clone size: .

CDR3 protein: CASGRTGGTDTQYF
CDR3 DNA: TGTGCTAGTGGTCGGACAGGGGGCACAGATACGCAGTATTTT
D gene: TRBD1
V gene: TRBV12-5
J gene: TRBJ2-3
clone size: .

CDR3 protein: CASSEVSGLYNEQFF
CDR3 DNA: TGTGCCAGCAGTGAAGTCTCGGGACTTTACAATGAGCAGTTCTTC
D gene: .
V gene: TRBV6-1
J gene: TRBJ2-1
clone size: .

CDR3 protein: CASSGLARADTEAFF
CDR3 DNA: TGCGCCAGCAGCGGGCTGGCCCGTGCCGACACTGAAGCTTTCTTT
D gene: .
V gene: TRBV5-1
J gene: TRBJ1-1
clone size: .

CDR3 protein: CASSLGQVSGANVLTF
CDR3 DNA: TGTGCCAGCAGCTTGGGACAGGTCTCTGGGGCCAACGTCCTGACTTTC
D gene: TRBD1
V gene: TRBV7-2
J gene: TRBJ2-6
clone size: .

CDR3 protein: CASSIETVNYGYTF
CDR3 DNA: TGTGCCAGCAGCATCGAGACAGTTAACTATGGCTACACCTTC
D gene: .
V gene: TRBV7-9
J gene: TRBJ1-2
clone size: .

CDR3 protein: CASSQQIEAEAFF
CDR3 DNA: TGCGCCAGCAGCCAACAGATCGAGGCTGAAGCTTTCTTT
D gene: .
V gene: TRBV4-1
J gene: TRBJ1-1
clone size: once

CDR3 protein: CASSRESGNTEAFF
CDR3 DNA: TGTGCCAGCTCACGTGAATCGGGGAACACTGAAGCTTTCTTT
D gene: .
V gene: TRBV18
J gene: TRBJ1-1
clone size: .

CDR3 protein: CASSLRISGGFYEQYF
CDR3 DNA: TGTGCCAGCAGCTTACGCATTTCAGGGGGCTTCTACGAGCAGTACTTC
D gene: TRBD1
V gene: TRBV7-2
J gene: TRBJ2-7
clone size: .

CDR3 protein: CASSRDRSEKLFF
CDR3 DNA: TGCGCCAGCTCGCGGGACAGGTCTGAAAAACTGTTTTTT
D gene: TRBD1
V gene: TRBV5-1
J gene: TRBJ1-4
clone size: .

CDR3 protein: CASSHDRASVNTEAFF
CDR3 DNA: TGTGCCAGCAGTCATGACAGGGCCTCGGTGAACACTGAAGCTTTCTTT
D gene: TRBD1
V gene: TRBV5-4
J gene: TRBJ1-1
clone size: .

CDR3 protein: CASSQPREPYGYTF
CDR3 DNA: TGTGCCAGCAGCCAGCCCAGGGAACCCTATGGCTACACCTTC
D gene: .
V gene: TRBV4-2
J gene: TRBJ1-2
clone size: few

CDR3 protein: CASSLGGQGAQYGYTF
CDR3 DNA: TGTGCCAGCAGCTTAGGGGGACAGGGGGCCCAGTATGGCTACACCTTC
D gene: TRBD1
V gene: TRBV7-9
J gene: TRBJ1-2
clone size: .

CDR3 protein: CASSLDGGGVSETQYF
CDR3 DNA: TGCGCCAGCAGCTTGGACGGCGGGGGGGTTTCGGAGACCCAGTACTTC
D gene: TRBD2
V gene: TRBV5-1
J gene: TRBJ2-5
clone size: .

CDR3 protein: CASSLETESGYTF
CDR3 DNA: TGTGCCAGCAGCTTAGAAACAGAGTCGGGCTACACCTTC
D gene: .
V gene: TRBV11-3
J gene: TRBJ1-2
clone size: .

CDR3 protein: CASSQGGAAEQFF
CDR3 DNA: TGTGCCAGCAGCCAAGGCGGGGCGGCTGAGCAGTTCTTC
D gene: .
V gene: TRBV3-1/TRBV3-2
J gene: TRBJ2-1
clone size: .

CDR3 protein: CASSFPRVAEAFF
CDR3 DNA: TGCGCCAGCAGCTTCCCCAGGGTCGCTGAAGCTTTCTTT
D gene: .
V gene: TRBV5-1
J gene: TRBJ1-1
clone size: .

CDR3 protein: CASSFLGTGDEKLFF
CDR3 DNA: TGTGCCAGCAGCTTCTTGGGGACAGGGGATGAAAAACTGTTTTTT
D gene: TRBD1
V gene: TRBV5-4
J gene: TRBJ1-4
clone size: .

CDR3 protein: CASSASTGDQPQHF
CDR3 DNA: TGTGCCAGCAGCGCCTCCACAGGGGACCAGCCCCAGCATTTT
D gene: TRBD1
V gene: TRBV7-9
J gene: TRBJ1-5
clone size: .

CDR3 protein: CAISESGRKSPLHF
CDR3 DNA: TGTGCCATCAGTGAGTCTGGGCGCAAATCACCCCTCCACTTT
D gene: .
V gene: TRBV10-3
J gene: TRBJ1-6
clone size: .

CDR3 protein: CASSQTSGRYEQYF
CDR3 DNA: TGTGCCAGTAGTCAGACTAGCGGGAGATACGAGCAGTACTTC
D gene: TRBD2
V gene: TRBV19
J gene: TRBJ2-7
clone size: once

CDR3 protein: CASRDTFQPQHF
CDR3 DNA: TGTGCCAGTAGGGACACGTTTCAGCCCCAGCATTTT
D gene: .
V gene: TRBV19
J gene: TRBJ1-5
clone size: .

CDR3 protein: CARSTGQPPWGTF
CDR3 DNA: TGTGCCAGAAGCACGGGACAGCCCCCATGGGGCACCTTC
D gene: TRBD1
V gene: TRBV5-3
J gene: TRBJ1-2
clone size: few

CDR3 protein: CASAQKAGGFEKLFF
CDR3 DNA: TGTGCCAGCGCGCAGAAGGCAGGGGGTTTCGAAAAACTGTTTTTT
D gene: .
V gene: TRBV21-1
J gene: TRBJ1-4
clone size: .

CDR3 protein: CASSLVSSSGYEQYF
CDR3 DNA: TGTGCCAGCAGTTTAGTGTCTTCTTCGGGCTACGAGCAGTACTTC
D gene: .
V gene: TRBV27
J gene: TRBJ2-7
clone size: .

CDR3 protein: CASKHVGRGNANEKLFF
CDR3 DNA: TGTGCCAGCAAACATGTGGGCAGGGGGAACGCTAATGAAAAACTGTTTTTT
D gene: TRBD1
V gene: TRBV28
J gene: TRBJ1-4
clone size: .

CDR3 protein: CASSARVGGYTF
CDR3 DNA: TGTGCCAGCAGTGCGAGGGTGGGGGGCTACACCTTC
D gene: .
V gene: TRBV27
J gene: TRBJ1-2
clone size: .

CDR3 protein: CASRPDRGEAFF
CDR3 DNA: TGTGCCAGCAGACCGGACAGGGGCGAAGCTTTCTTT
D gene: TRBD1
V gene: TRBV2
J gene: TRBJ1-1
clone size: .

CDR3 protein: CASSLVGGRTDTQYF
CDR3 DNA: TGTGCCAGCAGCTTAGTGGGGGGGCGGACAGATACGCAGTATTTT
D gene: .
V gene: TRBV7-6
J gene: TRBJ2-3
clone size: .

CDR3 protein: CASSPDATATNEKLFF
CDR3 DNA: TGTGCCAGCAGCCCGGATGCGACAGCAACTAATGAAAAACTGTTTTTT
D gene: .
V gene: TRBV27
J gene: TRBJ1-4
clone size: .

CDR3 protein: CASSLALLAGRVTSGELFF
CDR3 DNA: TGCGCCAGCAGCTTGGCCCTTCTAGCGGGAAGGGTTACGTCCGGGGAGCTGTTTTTT
D gene: TRBD2
V gene: TRBV5-1
J gene: TRBJ2-2
clone size: .

CDR3 protein: CASSPSGRATSYNEQFF
CDR3 DNA: TGTGCCAGCTCACCTAGCGGGAGGGCCACGTCCTACAATGAGCAGTTCTTC
D gene: TRBD2
V gene: TRBV18
J gene: TRBJ2-1
clone size: .

CDR3 protein: CASSTPPGQHTEAFF
CDR3 DNA: TGTGCCAGCAGCACCCCACCGGGACAGCACACTGAAGCTTTCTTT
D gene: TRBD1
V gene: TRBV7-8
J gene: TRBJ1-1
clone size: once

CDR3 protein: CASSLAASGGLAKNIQYF
CDR3 DNA: TGTGCCAGCAGCTTGGCCGCTAGCGGGGGGTTAGCCAAAAACATTCAGTACTTC
D gene: TRBD2
V gene: TRBV5-4
J gene: TRBJ2-4
clone size: .

CDR3 protein: CASLNRRGAYNEQFF
CDR3 DNA: TGTGCCAGCTTGAACAGGAGAGGAGCCTACAATGAGCAGTTCTTC
D gene: .
V gene: TRBV2
J gene: TRBJ2-1
clone size: .

CDR3 protein: CSVATGEDGYTF
CDR3 DNA: TGCAGCGTGGCCACAGGGGAGGATGGCTACACCTTC
D gene: TRBD1
V gene: TRBV29-1
J gene: TRBJ1-2
clone size: .